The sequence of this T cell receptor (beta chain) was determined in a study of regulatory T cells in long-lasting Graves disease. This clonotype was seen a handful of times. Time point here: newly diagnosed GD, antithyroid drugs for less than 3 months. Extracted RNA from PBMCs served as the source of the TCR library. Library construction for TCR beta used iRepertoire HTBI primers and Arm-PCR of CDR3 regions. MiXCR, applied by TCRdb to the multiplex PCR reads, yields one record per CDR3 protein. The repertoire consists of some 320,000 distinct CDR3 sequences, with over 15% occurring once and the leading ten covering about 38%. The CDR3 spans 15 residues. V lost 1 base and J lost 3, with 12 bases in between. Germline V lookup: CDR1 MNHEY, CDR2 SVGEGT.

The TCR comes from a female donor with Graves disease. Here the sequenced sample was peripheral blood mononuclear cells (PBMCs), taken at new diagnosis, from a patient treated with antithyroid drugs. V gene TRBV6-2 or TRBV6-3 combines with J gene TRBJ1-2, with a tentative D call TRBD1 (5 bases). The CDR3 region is CASSYLTARDYGYTF. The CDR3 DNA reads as TGTGCCAGCAGTTACTTGACAGCCCGTGACTATGGCTACACCTTC.